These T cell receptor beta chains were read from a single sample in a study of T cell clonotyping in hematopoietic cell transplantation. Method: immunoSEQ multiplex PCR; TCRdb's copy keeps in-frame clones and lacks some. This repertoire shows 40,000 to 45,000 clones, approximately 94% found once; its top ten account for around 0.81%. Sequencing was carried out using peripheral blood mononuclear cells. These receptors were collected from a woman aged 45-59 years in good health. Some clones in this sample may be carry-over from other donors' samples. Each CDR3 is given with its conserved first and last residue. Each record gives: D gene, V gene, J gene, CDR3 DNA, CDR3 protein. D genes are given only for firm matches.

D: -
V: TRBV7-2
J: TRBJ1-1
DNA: TGTGCCAGCAGCCGGGTGGGGAACACTGAAGCTTTCTTT
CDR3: CASSRVGNTEAFF

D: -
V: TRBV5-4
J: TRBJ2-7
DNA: TGTGCCAGCAGCTTGGGGACGGGCTACGAGCAGTACTTC
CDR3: CASSLGTGYEQYF

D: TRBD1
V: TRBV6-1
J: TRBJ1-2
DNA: TGTGCCAGCAGTGTCGGACAGGACTATGGCTACACCTTC
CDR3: CASSVGQDYGYTF

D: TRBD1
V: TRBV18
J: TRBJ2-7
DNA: TGTGCCAGCTCACCACCAGACAGGGGGCACTACGAGCAGTACTTC
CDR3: CASSPPDRGHYEQYF

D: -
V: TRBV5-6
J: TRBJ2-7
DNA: TGTGCCAGCAGCTTGGGGGCCTTGGGGCCGGGCATGAACTTC
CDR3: CASSLGALGPGMNF

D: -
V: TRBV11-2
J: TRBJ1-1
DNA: TGTGCCAGCAGCTTATACCGAACAGGGATTAGCACTGAAGCTTTCTTT
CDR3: CASSLYRTGISTEAFF

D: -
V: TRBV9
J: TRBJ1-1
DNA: TGTGCCAGCAGCAAATACGGGGGGTCAGAAGCTTTCTTT
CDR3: CASSKYGGSEAFF

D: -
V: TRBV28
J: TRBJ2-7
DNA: TGTGCCAGTGTTAGAGGGGGCTCCTACGAGCAGTACTTC
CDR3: CASVRGGSYEQYF

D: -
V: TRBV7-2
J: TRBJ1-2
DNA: TGTGCCAGCAGCTTAGATATGGGCAGTAACTATGGCTACACCTTC
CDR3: CASSLDMGSNYGYTF

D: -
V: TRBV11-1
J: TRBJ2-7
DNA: TGTGCCAGCAGCTCCACCCGGGGGGCCCACGAGCAGTACTTC
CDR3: CASSSTRGAHEQYF

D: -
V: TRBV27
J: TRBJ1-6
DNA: TGTGCCAGCAGTCCCTGGGAGAGGATCGTAACCTATAATTCACCCCTCCACTTT
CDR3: CASSPWERIVTYNSPLHF